Included here is one TCR beta chain sequence, with context. Sequencing used immunoSEQ multiplex PCR; TCRdb keeps in-frame clones, though not all of them. The data show about 260,000 clones, with 88% seen just once and 0.7% held by the top ten. This specimen belongs to a study of blood T cell repertoires in COVID-19. Study background: PBMCs, B-cell-depleted T cells, or T cells were the source of the cDNA or gDNA that made up the material.

CDR1 is MDHEN, CDR2 SYDVKM, per germline. CDR3 length: 14 residues. The trim removed 5 bases at V and 9 bases at J, leaving 8 bases unmatched. The source material was peripheral blood. The chain recombines TRBV28 with TRBJ2-3; 10 bases match TRBD2. This TCR was sampled from a human donor in a cohort sampled during active COVID-19. CDR3 DNA sequence: TGTGCCAGCAGTAGCCTAGCGGGAGTCTTGACGCAGTATTTT. It translates to CASSSLAGVLTQYF.